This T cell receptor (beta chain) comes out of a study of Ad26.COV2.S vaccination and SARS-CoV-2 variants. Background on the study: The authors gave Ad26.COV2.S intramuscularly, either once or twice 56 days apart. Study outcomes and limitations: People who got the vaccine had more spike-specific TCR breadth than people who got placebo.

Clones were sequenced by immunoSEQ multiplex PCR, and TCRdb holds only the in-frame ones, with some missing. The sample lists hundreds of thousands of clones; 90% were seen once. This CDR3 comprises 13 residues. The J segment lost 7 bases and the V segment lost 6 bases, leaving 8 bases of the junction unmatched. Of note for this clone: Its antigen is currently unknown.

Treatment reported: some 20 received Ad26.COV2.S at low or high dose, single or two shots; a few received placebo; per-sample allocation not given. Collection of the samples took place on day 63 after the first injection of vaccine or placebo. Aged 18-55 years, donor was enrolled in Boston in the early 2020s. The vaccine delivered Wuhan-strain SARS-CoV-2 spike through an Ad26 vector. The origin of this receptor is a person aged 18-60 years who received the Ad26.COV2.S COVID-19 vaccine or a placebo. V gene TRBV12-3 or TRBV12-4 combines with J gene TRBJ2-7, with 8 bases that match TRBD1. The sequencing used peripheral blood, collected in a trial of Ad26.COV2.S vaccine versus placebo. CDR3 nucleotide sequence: TGTGCCAGCAGAGGTCAGGGGGCGCGGGAGCAGTACTTC. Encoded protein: CASRGQGAREQYF.